This TCR beta chain originates from a study of blood T cell repertoires in COVID-19. Study details: The analysed material was cDNA or gDNA that came from T cells, B-cell-depleted T cells, or PBMCs.

Germline assignment: CDR1 LGHDT and CDR2 YNNKEL (reference sequence). This CDR3 region has 13 residues. The V end was cut by 4 bases, the J end by 6 bases, with 9 bases between. Here immunoSEQ multiplex PCR was the method, and the copy in TCRdb shows in-frame clones only, minus some. The table shows 300,000 or so clones, with around 90% occurring only once. The sequenced sample consisted of peripheral blood. The TCR comes from a woman in her twenties or thirties with COVID-19, enrolled during active disease. V is TRBV3-1 (or the pseudogene TRBV3-2) and J is TRBJ2-2; tentative D call: TRBD2 (6 bases). CDR3 loop: CASSLGGAGELFF. In nucleotides, the CDR3 is TGTGCCAGCAGCCTCGGGGGTGCCGGGGAGCTGTTTTTT.